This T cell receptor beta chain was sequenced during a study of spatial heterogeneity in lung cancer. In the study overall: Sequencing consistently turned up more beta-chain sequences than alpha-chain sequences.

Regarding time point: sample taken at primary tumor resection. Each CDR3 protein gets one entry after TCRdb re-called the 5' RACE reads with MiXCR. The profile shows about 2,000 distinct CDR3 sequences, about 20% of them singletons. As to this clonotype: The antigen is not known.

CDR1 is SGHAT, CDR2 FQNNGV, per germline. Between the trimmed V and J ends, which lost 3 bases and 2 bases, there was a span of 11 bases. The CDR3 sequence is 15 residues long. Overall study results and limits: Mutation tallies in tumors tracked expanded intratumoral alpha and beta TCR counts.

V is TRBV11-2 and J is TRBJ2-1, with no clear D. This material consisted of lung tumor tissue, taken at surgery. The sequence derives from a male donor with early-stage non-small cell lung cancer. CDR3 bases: TGTGCCAGCAGCTTTTTTGAAGGGCCCTACAATGAGCAGTTCTTC. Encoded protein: CASSFFEGPYNEQFF.